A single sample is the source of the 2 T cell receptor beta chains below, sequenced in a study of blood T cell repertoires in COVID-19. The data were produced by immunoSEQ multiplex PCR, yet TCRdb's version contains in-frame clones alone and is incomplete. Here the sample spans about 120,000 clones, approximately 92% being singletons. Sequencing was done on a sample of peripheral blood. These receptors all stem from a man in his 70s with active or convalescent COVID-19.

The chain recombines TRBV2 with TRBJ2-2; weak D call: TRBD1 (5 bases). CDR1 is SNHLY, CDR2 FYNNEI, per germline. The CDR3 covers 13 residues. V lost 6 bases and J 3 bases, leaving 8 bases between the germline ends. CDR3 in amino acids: CASRRRDTGELFF. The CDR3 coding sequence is TGTGCCAGCAGGCGCAGGGACACCGGGGAGCTGTTTTTT. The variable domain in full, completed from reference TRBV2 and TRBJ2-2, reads EPEVTQTPSHQVTQMGQEVILRCVPISNHLYFYWYRQILGQKVEFLVSFYNNEISEKSEIFDDQFSVERPDGSNFTLKIRSTKLEDSAMYFCASRRRDTGELFFGEGSRLTVL.

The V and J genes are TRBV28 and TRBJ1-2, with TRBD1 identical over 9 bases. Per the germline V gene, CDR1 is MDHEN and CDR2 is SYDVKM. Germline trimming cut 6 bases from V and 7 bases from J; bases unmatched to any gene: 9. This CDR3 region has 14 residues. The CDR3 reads CASRSAGTGSGYTF. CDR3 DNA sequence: TGTGCCAGCAGGTCTGCCGGGACAGGGAGTGGCTACACCTTC.